Given below is one TCR beta chain in context. Trimming removed 1 base from V and 2 bases from J; junction bases left unmatched: 3. The CDR3 has 16 residues. CDR1 and CDR2 (germline): MGHRA, YSYEKL. These data belong to a study of blood T cell repertoires in COVID-19. Produced via immunoSEQ multiplex PCR; TCRdb's table is partial and in-frame only. The sample includes roughly 200,000 clones, 80% to 90% of them seen just once. Source material: PBMCs or T cells enriched from blood (not recorded which). The TCR was taken from a young man who had recovered from COVID-19. The genes are TRBV4-1 and TRBJ1-3; 9 positions agree with TRBD1. This CDR3 is CASSQGDRATGNTIYF. The CDR3 region has the DNA TGCGCCAGCAGCCAAGGGGACAGGGCGACTGGAAACACCATATATTTT.